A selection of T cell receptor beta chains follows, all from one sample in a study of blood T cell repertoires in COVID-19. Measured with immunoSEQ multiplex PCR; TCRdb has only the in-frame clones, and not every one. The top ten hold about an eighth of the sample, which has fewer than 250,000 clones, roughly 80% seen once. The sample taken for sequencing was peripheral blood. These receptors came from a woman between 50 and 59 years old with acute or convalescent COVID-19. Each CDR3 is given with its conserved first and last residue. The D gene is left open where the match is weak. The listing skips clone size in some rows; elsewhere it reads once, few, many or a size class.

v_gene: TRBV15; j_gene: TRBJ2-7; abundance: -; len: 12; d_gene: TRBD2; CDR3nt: TGTGCCACCAGCAATGGGGACTACGAGCAGTGCTTC; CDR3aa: CATSNGDYEQCF
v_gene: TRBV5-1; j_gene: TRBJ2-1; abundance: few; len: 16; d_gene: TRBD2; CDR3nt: TGCGCCAGCAGCTCGGGTAGAACTAGCGGGGACAATGAGCAGTTCTTC; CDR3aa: CASSSGRTSGDNEQFF
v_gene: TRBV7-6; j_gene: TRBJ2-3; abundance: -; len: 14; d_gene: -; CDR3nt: TGTGCCAGCAGCCCGGCGACGGGAACAGATACGCAGTATTTT; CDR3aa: CASSPATGTDTQYF
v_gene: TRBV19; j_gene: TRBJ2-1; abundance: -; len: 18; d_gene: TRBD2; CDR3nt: TGTGCCAGTAGCCGGGGACTAGCGGGGGGTATTATGGACAATGAGCAGTTCTTC; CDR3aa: CASSRGLAGGIMDNEQFF
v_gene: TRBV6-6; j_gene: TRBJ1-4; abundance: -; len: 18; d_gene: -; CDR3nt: TGTGCCAGCAGTCGAAATGAAGTGAGCGTCCGGGTGGGTGAAAAACTGTTTTTT; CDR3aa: CASSRNEVSVRVGEKLFF
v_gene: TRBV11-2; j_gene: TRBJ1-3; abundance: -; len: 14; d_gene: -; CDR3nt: TGTGCCAGCAGCTGGTCGGGGGCTGGAAACACCATATATTTT; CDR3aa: CASSWSGAGNTIYF
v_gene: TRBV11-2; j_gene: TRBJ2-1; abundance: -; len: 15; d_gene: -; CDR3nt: TGTGCCAGCAGCCACGCGACGGATCGGGGACTGGCGCAGTTCTTC; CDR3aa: CASSHATDRGLAQFF
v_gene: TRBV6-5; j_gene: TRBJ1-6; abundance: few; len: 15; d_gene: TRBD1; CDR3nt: TGTGCCAGCAGTTACGGGACAGGGACGGCTTCACCCCTCCACTTT; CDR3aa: CASSYGTGTASPLHF
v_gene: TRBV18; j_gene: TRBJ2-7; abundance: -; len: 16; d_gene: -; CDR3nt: TGTGCCAGCTCACCTCTCTTTTCGGGAGCCTCCTACGAGCAGTACTTC; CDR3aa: CASSPLFSGASYEQYF
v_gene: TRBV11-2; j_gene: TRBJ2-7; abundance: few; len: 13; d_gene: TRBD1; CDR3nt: TGTGCCAGCAGCCAGGACAGGGCCTACGAGCAGTACTTC; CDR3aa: CASSQDRAYEQYF
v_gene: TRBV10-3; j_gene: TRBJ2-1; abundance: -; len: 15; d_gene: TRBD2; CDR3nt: TGTGCCATCAGCTCAGGACTAGCGGGAGCGGATGAGCAGTTCTTC; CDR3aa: CAISSGLAGADEQFF
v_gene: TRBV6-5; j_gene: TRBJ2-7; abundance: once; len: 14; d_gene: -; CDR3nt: TGTGCCAGCAATCCCGTCACGAGCTCCTACGAGCAGTACTTC; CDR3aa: CASNPVTSSYEQYF
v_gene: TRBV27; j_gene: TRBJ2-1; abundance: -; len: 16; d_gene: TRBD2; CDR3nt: TGTGCCAGCAGTTTATCAACTAGCGGGAGCAGGATTGAGCAGTTCTTC; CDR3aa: CASSLSTSGSRIEQFF
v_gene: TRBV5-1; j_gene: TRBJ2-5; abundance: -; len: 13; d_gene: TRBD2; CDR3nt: TGCGCCAGCTGTCGGGAGGGCCAAGAGACCCAGTACTTC; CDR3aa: CASCREGQETQYF
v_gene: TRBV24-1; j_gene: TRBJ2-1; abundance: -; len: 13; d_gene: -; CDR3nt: TGTGCCACCACCGCAGCTAGGTACAATGAGCAGTTCTTC; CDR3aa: CATTAARYNEQFF
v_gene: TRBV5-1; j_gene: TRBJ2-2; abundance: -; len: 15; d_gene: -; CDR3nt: TGCGCCAGCGCTAGGACAGTGGCGAACACCGGGGAGCTGTTTTTT; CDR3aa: CASARTVANTGELFF
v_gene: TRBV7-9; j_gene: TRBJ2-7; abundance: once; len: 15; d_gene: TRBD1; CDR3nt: TGTGCCAGCAGCCAAACAGGGGGCGCAAAGAACGAGCAGTACTTC; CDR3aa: CASSQTGGAKNEQYF
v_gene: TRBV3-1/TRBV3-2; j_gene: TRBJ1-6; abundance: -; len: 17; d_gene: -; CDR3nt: TGTGCCAGCAGCCAAAATTTCAACAGACAATATAATTCACCCCTCCACTTT; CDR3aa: CASSQNFNRQYNSPLHF
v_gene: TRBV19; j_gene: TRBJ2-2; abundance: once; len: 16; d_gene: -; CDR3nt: TGTGCCAGTAGTATACCCGCGACAGGGAACACCGGGGAGCTGTTTTTT; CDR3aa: CASSIPATGNTGELFF
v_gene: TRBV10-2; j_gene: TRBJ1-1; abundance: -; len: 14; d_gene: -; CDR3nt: TGCGCCAGCAGTGAATTGAGGAGAGCTTATGAAGCTTTCTTT; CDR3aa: CASSELRRAYEAFF
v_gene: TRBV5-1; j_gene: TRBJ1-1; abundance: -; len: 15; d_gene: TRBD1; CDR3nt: TGCGCCAGCAGGCAGACGGGACAGGGGAATTCTGAAGCTTTCTTT; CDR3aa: CASRQTGQGNSEAFF
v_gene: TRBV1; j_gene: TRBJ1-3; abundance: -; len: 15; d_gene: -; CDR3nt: TGCACCAGCGGTATAGGGGCGGTTGCTGGAAACACCATATATTTT; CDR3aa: CTSGIGAVAGNTIYF
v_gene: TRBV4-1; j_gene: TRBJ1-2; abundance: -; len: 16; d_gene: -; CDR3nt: TGCGCCAGCAGCCAAGAAACGTGGAGTCCTAACTATGGCTACACCTTC; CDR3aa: CASSQETWSPNYGYTF
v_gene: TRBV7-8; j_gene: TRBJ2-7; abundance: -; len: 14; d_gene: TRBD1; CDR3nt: TGTGCCAGCAGCCGTGACAGGGGGCTCTACGAGCAGTACTTC; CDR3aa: CASSRDRGLYEQYF